What follows are 2 T cell receptor beta chains derived from one specimen sequenced in a study of CD4 T cells in relation to SARS-CoV-2 and coronaviruses. Which antigens these TCRs recognize remains unknown. Measured with immunoSEQ multiplex PCR; TCRdb has only the in-frame clones, and not every one. The top ten clones hold about an eighth of a sample with 20,000 to 25,000 clones, 74% of them seen once. The unexposed donors gave CD4+ T cells in about 2011-2018, prior to COVID-19. CD4+ T cells were isolated from the cells after 10 days of culture. The sequencing sample was made of CD4+ T cells from PBMCs, cultured in vitro. The receptors derive from a human donor in good health.

Only one count was recorded for this clone. This chain joins TRBV29-1 and TRBJ1-1, with 7 bases lining up with TRBD1. The trim removed 6 bases at V and 0 bases at J, leaving 4 bases unmatched. Germline CDR1 is SQVTM and CDR2 is ANQGSEA. The CDR3 runs to 13 residues. The DNA for the CDR3 is TGCAGCGTAACGGGACAGCTGAACACTGAAGCTTTCTTT. It yields the protein CSVTGQLNTEAFF.

The chain recombines TRBV5-4 with TRBJ2-7; no firm D call. This CDR3 is 13 amino acids long. The V end lost 3 bases, the J end lost 6 bases, and 13 bases lay between the germline ends. Germline assignment: CDR1 SGHNT and CDR2 YYREEE (reference sequence). The CDR3 here is CASSSLMSPEQYF. DNA of the CDR3: TGTGCCAGCAGCTCATTGATGAGTCCCGAGCAGTACTTC. Filled out from reference TRBV5-4 and TRBJ2-7, the complete variable domain reads ETGVTQSPTHLIKTRGQQVTLRCSSQSGHNTVSWYQQALGQGPQFIFQYYREEENGRGNFPPRFSGLQFPNYSSELNVNALELDDSALYLCASSSLMSPEQYFGPGTRLTVT.